This T cell receptor (beta chain) was found in a study of blood T cell repertoires in COVID-19. Whole-study context: The origin of the acute and convalescent COVID-19 samples was the United States, Italy and Spain. PBMCs, B-cell-depleted T cells, or T cells provided the cDNA or gDNA that made up the material.

Produced via immunoSEQ multiplex PCR; TCRdb's table is partial and in-frame only. The data contain under 170,000 clones, 65% to 90% of them seen just once; the ten biggest clones take up roughly 3%. The CDR3 length is 15 residues. The V end was cut by 1 base, the J end by 1 base, with 11 bases between. Germline lookup yields CDR1 MGHRA and CDR2 YSYEKL. V and J are TRBV4-1 and TRBJ2-7; possibly TRBD2 for D (6 bases). Sequencing was done on a sample of peripheral blood. The sequence derives from a man aged 70-80 years with acute or convalescent COVID-19. The chain's CDR3 is CASSQGSAGSYEQYF. CDR3 coding DNA: TGCGCCAGCAGCCAAGGCTCCGCGGGGTCCTACGAGCAGTACTTC.